Given below is one T cell receptor (beta chain) in context. This clone was counted between two and nine times. Its antigen is still unknown. Base qualities are not provided; no much larger clone lies one nucleotide away. This entry belongs to a study of blood T cell repertoires in COVID-19 (dated by TCRdb to between 2020 and 2021). Broadly, across the study: For ImmuneRACE Cohort 3, a participant was defined as recovered based on two consecutive negative NP/OP PCR tests, clearance by a healthcare professional, or resolution of symptoms. Samples covering the acute and convalescent phases of COVID-19 were provided by collaborators in the United States, Italy and Spain. The prospective study material was composed of cDNA or gDNA derived from T cells, B-cell-depleted T cells, or PBMCs. Deeply sampled blood TCRbeta repertoires from subjects exposed to, actively infected with, or recovered from COVID-19 were included in the dataset. A freely available public database, intended as a resource for researchers studying the immune response to SARS-CoV-2, is where the repertoires were released. The samples were drawn from two sources: the first 160 participants of the ongoing ImmuneRACE study, and fewer than 1,500 subjects contributed by 6 global collaborators. The sample metadata nearly always contained a de-identified subject ID, COVID-19 status, age in years and sex. Where HLA class I and class II types were available, the types were taken from metadata supplied by the sample provider, not from assay-based typing. The research as a whole found: The quantity of clinical and demographic metadata differed by source and by participant and was supplied without curation.

TCRbeta CDR3 regions were amplified from genomic DNA by means of the immunoSEQ Assay, a bias-controlled multiplex PCR. The published analysis was carried out like this. Nucleated cell counts per sample were estimated from amplification of reference gene primers within the assay. To quantify the absolute abundance of each unique TCRbeta CDR3 rearrangement, sequence reads were collapsed and filtered. Productive Simpson clonality was computed per sample as the square root of Simpson's diversity index over productive rearrangements. Drawn from immuneACCESS, this table holds only the in-frame rearrangements with V and J called that TCRdb kept. Clones are partly lost; checked studies trace under half to an unresolved V gene and leave the rest unexplained. V, J and clone size derive from that table, while D and trimming were established from the DNA sequence. Here the sample has around 360,000 clones; 87% occur a single time. The ten most abundant clones make up approximately 1.9% of the sample.

Participants in the prospective study were aged roughly 18 to 100 years, lived in some 24 United States geographic areas, and enrolled through a virtual design. Cohort assignment in the prospective study relied on participant-reported clinical history from a screening survey and a study questionnaire. In the prospective study, mobile phlebotomists collected whole blood, serum and a nasopharyngeal or oropharyngeal swab from each participant. Over an approximately 2-month period, participants in the prospective study had the option of providing additional blood draws and questionnaires. Before DNA extraction, blood samples from the prospective study were shipped at room temperature or frozen. V and J are truncated by 1 base and 0 bases respectively, leaving an intervening sequence of 9 bases. There are 16 amino acids in the CDR3, from cysteine to phenylalanine inclusive. The entry retains the CDR3 DNA only, 48 bases that are in frame from base 1. Looking up the germline V gene yields CDR1 SGHTA and CDR2 FQGTGA.

The chain is assembled from TRBV7-3 and TRBJ2-2, with no D gene named confidently. This clonotype was obtained from a man in his forties or fifties in a cohort exposed to, infected with or recovered from COVID-19 (not recorded which). The specimen was PBMCs or T cells enriched from blood (not recorded which). Here is the DNA: TGTGCCAGCAGCTTAAGGGCATACACGAACACCGGGGAGCTGTTTTTT. Protein translation: CASSLRAYTNTGELFF.